What follows are 18 T cell receptor beta chains derived from one specimen sequenced in a study of shared clonotypes between healthy human individuals (dated by TCRdb to between 2020 and 2021). The library relied on the immunoSEQ multiplex PCR assay. Drawn from immuneACCESS, this table holds only the in-frame rearrangements with V and J called that TCRdb kept. Clones are partly lost; checked studies trace under half to an unresolved V gene and leave the rest unexplained. A total of more than 400,000 clones appear in this sample, approximately 95% of them only once. The ten biggest clones cover 0.06% of the sample. Sample: naive CD4+ T cells sorted from blood. The meaning of the sample's cell subset or site label: CD45RA+ positively selected. The receptors were gathered from a woman in her twenties or thirties in good health.

The V gene is TRBV18, the J gene TRBJ1-1; 7 bases line up with TRBD1. CDR3 size: 13 residues. In germline, CDR1 is KGHSH, CDR2 LQKENI. Germline trimming cut 3 bases from V and 7 bases from J; bases unmatched to any gene: 5. CDR3 DNA sequence: TGTGCCAGCTCACCTGGGACAGAGGGTGAAGCTTTCTTT. It encodes CASSPGTEGEAFF.

The chain uses TRBV19 and TRBJ2-7, with 7 bases aligning to TRBD1. J gave up 5 bases and V 8 bases, and 12 bases lay outside the gene matches. This CDR3 comprises 14 residues. The germline gives CDR1 LNHDA, CDR2 SQIVND (reference sequence). The CDR3, as DNA: TGTGCCAGTCGGTCGGGCAGGGGGAGCCACGAGCAGTACTTC. Translating gives CASRSGRGSHEQYF.

The J gene is TRBJ1-5, the V gene TRBV27, with 11 bases aligning to TRBD1. CDR3 length: 15 residues. The trim removed 6 bases at V and 4 bases at J, leaving 5 bases unmatched. Germline V gene sequence: CDR1 MNHEY, CDR2 SMNVEV (reference sequence). The CDR3 DNA is TGTGCCAGCAGCCCCGGGACAGGGGGAAATCAGCCCCAGCATTTT. Its protein product is CASSPGTGGNQPQHF.

The J gene is TRBJ1-1, the V gene TRBV14; a weak D match, TRBD1 (6 bases). Germline values: CDR1 SGHDN, CDR2 FVKESK. There are 15 residues in the CDR3. V lost 1 base to trimming and J lost 4 bases, with 13 bases between them. The CDR3 DNA reads TGTGCCAGCAGCCAAGCGTGGGGGGGCGGCACTGAAGCTTTCTTT. This sequence encodes CASSQAWGGGTEAFF. Using reference TRBV14 and TRBJ1-1 for the parts outside the CDR3, the full variable domain is EAGVTQFPSHSVIEKGQTVTLRCDPISGHDNLYWYRRVMGKEIKFLLHFVKESKQDESGMPNNRFLAERTGGTYSTLKVQPAELEDSGVYFCASSQAWGGGTEAFFGQGTRLTVV.

V and J are TRBV5-4 and TRBJ2-1; 7 positions agree with TRBD2. The CDR3 loop spans 15 amino acids. Losses at the gene ends were 6 bases for V and 6 bases for J; bases not matched to a gene: 12. Looked up from germline, CDR1 is SGHNT and CDR2 is YYREEE (reference sequence). CDR3 protein: CASTLPGRGGNEQFF. The CDR3 DNA sequence: TGTGCCAGCACCCTACCAGGGCGCGGGGGCAATGAGCAGTTCTTC.

The chain carries TRBV6-1 and TRBJ2-7, with D unclear. There are 13 residues in the CDR3. CDR1 MNHNS and CDR2 SASEGT come from the germline V gene. V was trimmed by 5 bases and J by 3 bases, leaving 11 bases between them. Here the CDR3 reads CASSRTPSYEQYF. DNA of the CDR3: TGTGCCAGCAGTAGAACCCCGAGCTACGAGCAGTACTTC.

The V gene is TRBV7-9, the J gene TRBJ1-1; D unresolved. The CDR3 has 15 residues. Between the trimmed V and J ends, which lost 2 bases and 4 bases, there was a span of 14 bases. The germline V gene encodes CDR1 SEHNR and CDR2 FQNEAQ (reference sequence). DNA of the CDR3: TGTGCCAGCAGCTTAAGTTTAACAGTGAGCACTGAAGCTTTCTTT. Residues: CASSLSLTVSTEAFF.

The chain employs TRBV7-8 and TRBJ1-2; D perhaps matches TRBD1 (5 bases). V was clipped by 2 bases and J by 8 bases, with 15 bases between them. Germline values: CDR1 SGHVS, CDR2 FQNEAQ. The CDR3 spans 14 residues. CDR3 in DNA: TGTGCCAGCAGCTTATCCAGGGAACAAAGAGGCTACACCTTC. Its protein is CASSLSREQRGYTF.

The CDR3 sequence: CASSFTGGLSYEQYF. The CDR3, as DNA: TGCGCCAGCAGCTTCACAGGGGGCTTATCCTACGAGCAGTACTTC. The genes are TRBV5-1 and TRBJ2-7; TRBD1 agrees at 9 bases. V lost 2 bases, J lost 1 base, and 4 bases stayed unmatched. Looked up from germline, CDR1 is SGHRS and CDR2 is YFSETQ. This CDR3 comprises 15 residues.

The chain links TRBV7-9 to TRBJ1-6; D perhaps matches TRBD1 (6 bases). V shed 0 bases and J shed 8 bases, with 11 bases lying between them. The CDR3 length is 15 residues. Germline CDR1 and CDR2: SEHNR and FQNEAQ (reference sequence). CDR3 amino acids: CASSLAAQGHSPLHF. In DNA form, the CDR3 reads TGTGCCAGCAGCTTAGCGGCACAGGGCCATTCACCCCTCCACTTT.

This clone was observed once. The same CDR3 is also encoded by other DNA sequences in this sample. This chain uses TRBV2 with TRBJ2-3, with a possible D match to TRBD1 (5 bases). Germline assignment: CDR1 SNHLY and CDR2 FYNNEI. The length of the CDR3 is 14 residues. V was cut by 6 bases and J by 1 base, with 11 bases left in between. The CDR3 sequence is CASRPQGGTDTQYF. Here the CDR3 DNA reads TGTGCCAGCAGGCCCCAAGGGGGCACAGATACGCAGTATTTT.

A word on this clone: Different DNA sequences within this sample yield the same CDR3. This sequence joins TRBV7-2 and TRBJ2-7; D remains unclear. The CDR3 sequence is 14 residues long. V shed 1 base and J shed 1 base, with 8 bases lying between them. Looked up from germline, CDR1 is SGHTA and CDR2 is FQGNSA. The CDR3 DNA reads as TGTGCCAGCAGCTTAGGGCCGAGATCCTACGAGCAGTACTTC. It specifies CASSLGPRSYEQYF.

The J gene is TRBJ2-1, the V gene TRBV10-3; 10 nucleotides match TRBD2. CDR1 ENHRY and CDR2 SYGVKD come from the germline V gene. The ends lost 6 bases at V and 10 bases at J; junction bases unmatched: 6. This CDR3 spans 13 amino acids. This CDR3 is CAIRGLAQNEQFF. In DNA, the CDR3 is TGTGCCATCAGGGGACTAGCGCAAAACGAGCAGTTCTTC.

The chain recombines TRBV28 with TRBJ2-7; 9 bases fit TRBD2. Germline loops: CDR1 MDHEN, CDR2 SYDVKM. The CDR3 consists of 14 residues. V shed 6 bases, J shed 5 bases, and the junction held 8 bases outside the gene matches. CDR3 region: CASSMAGGTHEQYF. Here the CDR3 DNA reads TGTGCCAGCAGCATGGCGGGAGGGACCCACGAGCAGTACTTC. The full variable domain, rest sourced from reference TRBV28 and TRBJ2-7, is DVKVTQSSRYLVKRTGEKVFLECVQDMDHENMFWYRQDPGLGLRLIYFSYDVKMKEKGDIPEGYSVSREKKERFSLILESASTNQTSMYLCASSMAGGTHEQYFGPGTRLTVT.

The chain carries TRBV28 and TRBJ2-7, with 7 nucleotides matching TRBD1. J gave up 4 bases and V 5 bases, and 5 bases lay outside the gene matches. Germline V gene data show CDR1 as MDHEN and CDR2 as SYDVKM. This CDR3 has 13 residues. The CDR3 loop reads CASSGGQSYEQYF. The DNA of the CDR3 is TGTGCCAGCAGTGGGGGACAGTCATACGAGCAGTACTTC. Drawing the rest from reference TRBV28 and TRBJ2-7, the complete variable domain is DVKVTQSSRYLVKRTGEKVFLECVQDMDHENMFWYRQDPGLGLRLIYFSYDVKMKEKGDIPEGYSVSREKKERFSLILESASTNQTSMYLCASSGGQSYEQYFGPGTRLTVT.

J is TRBJ2-7 and V is TRBV27; unclear D gene. V lost 10 bases and J lost 6, with 19 bases in between. The CDR3 is 13 residues long. The germline V gene has CDR1 MNHEY and CDR2 SMNVEV (reference sequence). The CDR3 sequence is CATFQLIPLEQYF. CDR3 bases: TGTGCCACCTTCCAACTTATCCCCCTCGAGCAGTACTTC.

For the CDR3, the DNA is TGTGCCAGCAGGAGATCTCGGCAGGGGATAAGCGGGGAGCTGTTTTTT. Translated, it gives CASRRSRQGISGELFF. The chain recombines TRBV27 with TRBJ2-2, with a weak D call TRBD1 (6 bases). Trimming stripped 6 bases from V and 7 bases from J, with 21 bases between. The germline CDR1 and CDR2 sequences are MNHEY and SMNVEV (reference sequence). The CDR3 is made up of 16 amino acids.

The gene calls are TRBV6-1 and TRBJ2-7; D uncertain. V was cut by 6 bases and J by 0 bases, with 12 bases left in between. CDR3 length: 14 amino acids. CDR1 and CDR2 (germline): MNHNS, SASEGT. In nucleotides, the CDR3 is TGTGCCAGCAGCCCCGTAGGCATCTCCTACGAGCAGTACTTC. Translated, it gives CASSPVGISYEQYF.